This T cell receptor beta chain derives from a study of T cell responses to AZD1222 COVID-19 vaccine. Between the trimmed V and J ends, which lost 6 bases and 5 bases, there was a span of 11 bases. Germline CDR1 reads LGHDT; CDR2 reads YNNKEL (reference sequence). The CDR3 is made up of 13 amino acids. Sequenced by immunoSEQ multiplex PCR; TCRdb stores in-frame clones only, minus some. In the table there are approximately 150,000 clones, 94% of which are singletons. The sample in question was peripheral blood, obtained on day 0 of AZD1222 vaccination. The receptor was derived from an adult in good health. This rearrangement joins TRBV3-1 (or the pseudogene TRBV3-2) to TRBJ2-1; D ambiguous. The CDR3 sequence: CASRLEPNNEQFF. DNA for the CDR3: TGTGCCAGCAGACTGGAGCCCAACAATGAGCAGTTCTTC.